The 5 T cell receptor beta chains below all came from one sample that was sequenced in a study of blood T cell repertoires in COVID-19. Only in-frame clones appear in the TCRdb table, and some are missing; sequencing was by immunoSEQ multiplex PCR. The sample lists 35,000 to 45,000 clones; about 82% were seen once. The specimen was peripheral blood. Receptors were obtained from a human donor in a cohort sampled during active COVID-19.

The chain uses TRBV21-1 and TRBJ1-5. TRBV21-1 is a listed pseudogene. CDR3 length equals 15 residues. Here the CDR3 reads CASSKRGSPNQPQHF. The CDR3 coding sequence is TGTGCCAGCAGCAAACGGGGATCCCCCAATCAGCCCCAGCATTTT.

Only a few counts were recorded for this clone. J is TRBJ1-6 and V is TRBV3-1 (or the pseudogene TRBV3-2); weak D call: TRBD1 (6 bases). V was clipped by 4 bases and J by 7 bases, with 11 bases between them. The germline CDR1 and CDR2 sequences are LGHDT and YNNKEL (reference sequence). The CDR3 runs 14 residues. The CDR3 loop is CASSLGTSNSPLHF. The CDR3 DNA follows: TGTGCCAGCAGCCTTGGGACAAGCAATTCACCCCTCCACTTT.

The rearrangement uses TRBV2 and TRBJ1-1; D perhaps matches TRBD1 (5 bases). Germline V gene data show CDR1 as SNHLY and CDR2 as FYNNEI. Trimming removed 4 bases at V and 0 bases at J, with 15 bases between. This CDR3 comprises 16 residues. The CDR3 DNA reads as TGTGCCAGCAGTGGCCAGGGAAGACTTATGAACACTGAAGCTTTCTTT. Protein sequence: CASSGQGRLMNTEAFF.

J is TRBJ1-2 and V is TRBV21-1; the table calls TRBD1, which could not be checked here. TRBV21-1 is flagged as a pseudogene. CDR3 size: 14 residues. As DNA, the CDR3 is TGTGCCAGCAGCCCAGAGACAGCGAGGCATGGCTACACCTTC. Its translation is CASSPETARHGYTF.

This clone showed up just once. The V call is TRBV27, the J call TRBJ2-7, with D perhaps matching TRBD1 (6 bases). V was clipped by 6 bases and J by 2 bases, with 14 bases between them. There are 14 residues in the CDR3. Germline values: CDR1 MNHEY, CDR2 SMNVEV (reference sequence). The chain's CDR3 is CASSSRDITYEQYF. The DNA for the CDR3 is TGTGCCAGCAGCTCTCGGGACATAACCTACGAGCAGTACTTC.